Each of the 27 T cell receptor beta chains below was sequenced from the same sample in a study of blood T cells in healthy people across ages. PCR was performed a second time for roughly 6 to 12 cycles using a sample-barcoded 5' primer and a J-beta primer mix. In TCRdb, the 5' RACE reads were re-called with MiXCR into one record per CDR3 protein. Here the sample spans around 790,000 distinct CDR3 sequences, under 45% being singletons. The material sequenced was blood. All receptors come from a man in his sixties in good health.

The V call is TRBV10-3, the J call TRBJ1-4, with TRBD1 matching over 9 bases. This CDR3 is built from 13 residues. Germline assignment: CDR1 ENHRY and CDR2 SYGVKD. The V gene end was trimmed by 7 bases and the J gene end by 8 bases; junction bases not matched to a gene: 5. CDR3 coding DNA: TGTGCCATCAAGGGACAGGGTGAGGAAAAACTGTTTTTT. Its protein product is CAIKGQGEEKLFF.

The V gene is TRBV7-3, the J gene TRBJ2-1; unclear D gene. This CDR3 region has 15 residues. From germline, CDR1 is SGHTA and CDR2 FQGTGA. Trimming stripped 3 bases from V and 0 bases from J, with 9 bases between. CDR3 region: CASSFFSGSYNEQFF. CDR3 DNA sequence: TGTGCCAGCAGCTTTTTTTCGGGCTCCTACAATGAGCAGTTCTTC. Looking up the rest from reference TRBV7-3 and TRBJ2-1 gives the full variable domain: GAGVSQTPSNKVTEKGKYVELRCDPISGHTALYWYRQSLGQGPEFLIYFQGTGAADDSGLPNDRFFAVRPEGSVSTLKIQRTERGDSAVYLCASSFFSGSYNEQFFGPGTRLTVL.

The chain recombines TRBV30 with TRBJ1-1; TRBD1 matches 8 bases. This CDR3 has 12 residues. Trimming took 0 bases from V and 10 from J; bases not matched to a gene: 4. Germline CDR1 GTSNPN, CDR2 SVGIG (reference sequence). The CDR3 protein is CAWSVQGDGAFF. DNA of the CDR3: TGTGCCTGGAGTGTACAGGGGGATGGAGCTTTCTTT.

The chain combines TRBV29-1 with TRBJ2-5; 11 bases align to TRBD2. CDR3 length equals 14 residues. Germline V lookup: CDR1 SQVTM, CDR2 ANQGSEA. J gave up 5 bases and V 3 bases, and 5 bases lay outside the gene matches. CDR3 protein: CSVDTSGGLETQYF. The CDR3 nucleotides are TGCAGCGTTGATACTAGCGGGGGCCTGGAGACCCAGTACTTC.

Comments on this clonotype: Germline and junction disagree at one end, which may indicate a read error. V usage is TRBV30 and J usage is TRBJ2-7, with 7 positions matching TRBD1. This CDR3 region has 15 residues. Per the germline V gene, CDR1 is GTSNPN and CDR2 is SVGIG (reference sequence). Here the CDR3 DNA reads TGTGCCTGGAGCCCGCAGGACAGGAGGTCTCACGAACAGTACTTC. Translated: CAWSPQDRRSHEQYF. The whole variable domain, remainder taken from reference TRBV30 and TRBJ2-7, is SQTIHQWPATLVQPVGSPLSLECTVEGTSNPNLYWYRQAAGRGLQLLFYSVGIGQISSEVPQNLSASRPQDRQFILSSKKLLLSDSGFYLCAWSPQDRRSHEQYFGPGTRLTVT.

A note on this clonotype: At one of its ends the junction is not consistent with the germline gene, which may arise from a read error. The V and J genes are TRBV27 and TRBJ2-4, with 9 bases matching TRBD1. Germline-derived CDR1 and CDR2 are MNHEY and SMNVEV (reference sequence). The CDR3 is 15 residues long. Here the CDR3 reads CASSSSQGAEYEQCF. The CDR3, as DNA: TGTGCCAGCAGTTCCTCACAGGGGGCTGAGTACGAGCAGTGCTTC.

The chain employs TRBV7-2 and TRBJ2-5; 10 bases match TRBD2. The V and J ends lost 2 bases and 1 base, in that order; junction bases with no gene match: 7. CDR1 and CDR2 (germline): SGHTA, FQGNSA. The CDR3 covers 17 residues. The DNA of the CDR3 is TGTGCCAGCAGCTTATCGAGTAGCGGGGGGACCCAAGAGACCCAGTACTTC. As protein: CASSLSSSGGTQETQYF.

This rearrangement joins TRBV5-1 to TRBJ1-3; D possibly corresponds to TRBD1 (6 bases). Germline V CDR1 and CDR2: SGHRS, YFSETQ. The ends were cut back, 0 bases at V and 0 bases at J, with 13 bases in the middle. This CDR3 has 17 amino acids. The CDR3 sequence: CASSLGSGQSSGNTIYF. The CDR3 region has the DNA TGCGCCAGCAGCTTGGGCTCCGGACAGAGCTCTGGAAACACCATATATTTT.

This chain links TRBV11-1 with TRBJ2-1, with D tentatively TRBD1 (6 bases). This CDR3 region has 13 residues. Germline V lookup: CDR1 SGHAT, CDR2 FQDESV (reference sequence). V lost 5 bases and J 6 bases, leaving 11 bases between the germline ends. The CDR3 coding sequence is TGTGCCAGCAGCCCCCAACAGGGCAATGAGCAGTTCTTC. Translated, it gives CASSPQQGNEQFF.

The rearrangement uses TRBV27 and TRBJ2-4; tentative D call: TRBD2 (5 bases). Trimming stripped 2 bases from V and 2 bases from J, with 16 bases between. CDR3 length: 17 residues. Germline CDR1 reads MNHEY; CDR2 reads SMNVEV (reference sequence). CDR3 sequence: CASSLGPGGGSKNIQYF. The CDR3 region has the DNA TGTGCCAGCAGTTTAGGTCCAGGTGGAGGATCCAAAAACATTCAGTACTTC.

Notes on this clonotype: This sequence may be a read error, since a much larger clone differs from it by one base. The V gene is TRBV5-1, the J gene TRBJ2-3; possibly TRBD1 or TRBD2 for D (5 bases each). Trimming pared 0 bases from V and 4 bases from J, leaving 9 bases between. Per germline, CDR1 SGHRS and CDR2 YFSETQ. The CDR3 has 14 residues. The CDR3 reads CASSLDGAADTQYF. CDR3 DNA: TGCGCCAGCAGCTTGGACGGGGCCGCAGATACGCAGTATTTT. The variable domain in full, completed from reference TRBV5-1 and TRBJ2-3, reads KAGVTQTPRYLIKTRGQQVTLSCSPISGHRSVSWYQQTPGQGLQFLFEYFSETQRNKGNFPGRFSGRQFSNSRSEMNVSTLELGDSALYLCASSLDGAADTQYFGPGTRLTVL.

As concerns this clonotype: One end of the junction fails to match germline, which may point to a read error. J is TRBJ2-5 and V is TRBV6-5; D might be TRBD2 (6 bases). The CDR3 runs 15 residues. CDR1 MNHEY and CDR2 SVGAGI come from the germline V gene. The CDR3: CACSYTAGRGETQYF. CDR3 sequence (DNA): TGTGCCTGCAGTTACACCGCGGGGAGAGGAGAGACCCAGTACTTC.

This clonotype was seen a handful of times. The V gene is TRBV7-9, the J gene TRBJ1-3; D is ambiguous. CDR1 SEHNR and CDR2 FQNEAQ come from the germline V gene (reference sequence). The CDR3 is 14 residues long. Deletions cut 7 bases from V and 0 bases from J, with 10 bases between. Here the CDR3 reads CASTSYRSGNTIYF. As DNA, the CDR3 is TGTGCCAGCACCTCCTACCGCTCTGGAAACACCATATATTTT. Together with reference TRBV7-9 and TRBJ1-3, the CDR3 gives the full variable domain: DTGVSQNPRHKITKRGQNVTFRCDPISEHNRLYWYRQTLGQGPEFLTYFQNEAQLEKSRLLSDRFSAERPKGSFSTLEIQRTEQGDSAMYLCASTSYRSGNTIYFGEGSWLTVV.

As concerns this clonotype: A single base separates this from a much larger clone, so it may be a read error. The chain is built from TRBV29-1 and TRBJ2-1; the D gene could be TRBD1 or TRBD2 (5 bases each). Trimming took 7 bases from V and 9 from J, leaving 19 bases between them. Per the germline V gene, CDR1 is SQVTM and CDR2 is ANQGSEA. This CDR3 region has 13 residues. The CDR3 loop is CSATGTVGSEQFF. The CDR3 nucleotides read TGCAGCGCGACCGGGACCGTCGGCAGTGAGCAGTTCTTC.

V gene TRBV5-1 combines with J gene TRBJ2-6; D is possibly TRBD2 (6 bases). Germline V gene sequence: CDR1 SGHRS, CDR2 YFSETQ. V dropped 6 bases and J dropped 4 bases, with 11 bases sitting between them. The CDR3 spans 14 residues. Written as DNA, the CDR3 is TGCGCCAGCAATCGGGAGCCCGGGGCCAACGTCCTGACTTTC. It codes for CASNREPGANVLTF.

In the case of this clonotype: One junction end disagrees with the germline gene, perhaps due to a read error. V gene TRBV4-1 combines with J gene TRBJ2-7; tentatively, D is TRBD1 (7 bases). CDR1 and CDR2 from the germline V gene are MGHRA and YSYEKL. The CDR3 is 15 residues long. CDR3 nucleotides: TGCGCCAGCAGCCAGACAGGGAGGAACTCCTACGGGCAGTACTTC. It is translated as CASSQTGRNSYGQYF.

The rearrangement uses TRBV19 and TRBJ1-2; 7 bases match TRBD1. The CDR3 length is 17 residues. CDR1 and CDR2 (germline): LNHDA, SQIVND (reference sequence). V lost 6 bases to trimming and J lost 6 bases; unmatched junction nucleotides: 19. The CDR3 nucleotides are TGTGCCAGTAGATTTACGGTCGGAGGGGGCGGAAGAAATGGCTACACCTTC. As protein: CASRFTVGGGGRNGYTF.

The CDR3 reads CASRDGSAGYTF. CDR3 coding DNA: TGTGCCAGCCGGGACGGCTCTGCAGGCTACACCTTC. The chain links TRBV6-5 to TRBJ1-2; tentative D call: TRBD1 (5 bases). The V gene's germline CDR1 is MNHEY and CDR2 SVGAGI. The V and J ends lost 8 bases and 8 bases respectively, with 15 bases between them. This CDR3 has 12 amino acids.

Of note for this clonotype: Being one base from a much bigger clone, this may be a read error. This sequence joins TRBV2 and TRBJ1-1; D is ambiguous. CDR1 is SNHLY and CDR2 is FYNNEI in the germline V gene. V was shortened by 8 bases and J by 0 bases, with 10 bases between the two germline ends. The CDR3 consists of 13 residues. The CDR3 DNA sequence: TGTGCCAGCGGCGCAGAAATGAACACTGAAGCTTTCTTT. It translates to CASGAEMNTEAFF.

The genes are TRBV6-1 and TRBJ2-3, with 8 bases identical to TRBD1. Germline V gene sequence: CDR1 MNHNS, CDR2 SASEGT. V dropped 2 bases and J dropped 6; count of bases not matched to a gene: 7. CDR3 length: 15 residues. The CDR3 DNA sequence: TGTGCCAGCAGTGAAATCTGGACAGGGACCGATACGCAGTATTTT. Its protein is CASSEIWTGTDTQYF.

The sample holds a few counts of this clonotype. V usage is TRBV9 and J usage is TRBJ1-2; 7 bases fit TRBD1. Trimming removed 0 bases from V and 5 bases from J; junction bases left unmatched: 7. Germline CDR1 SGDLS, CDR2 YYNGEE. There are 15 residues in the CDR3. The CDR3 sequence is CASSVEETGIYGYTF. The DNA of the CDR3 is TGTGCCAGCAGCGTAGAGGAGACAGGGATATATGGCTACACCTTC.

CDR3 region: CASSRIPSGTGGNAYNEQFF. For the CDR3, the DNA is TGTGCCAGCAGCCGTATTCCGTCCGGGACAGGGGGCAATGCCTACAATGAGCAGTTCTTC. V gene TRBV7-2 combines with J gene TRBJ2-1, with 12 bases that match TRBD1. Germline loops: CDR1 SGHTA, CDR2 FQGNSA. V shed 5 bases and J 2 bases; nucleotides not matched to a gene: 16. The CDR3 totals 20 residues.

The chain links TRBV5-1 to TRBJ2-3, with a weak D call TRBD2 (5 bases). The CDR3 spans 16 residues. The germline gives CDR1 SGHRS, CDR2 YFSETQ. Trimming stripped 4 bases from V and 3 bases from J, with 18 bases between. In DNA form, the CDR3 reads TGCGCCAGCAGCGATCCTGAGGAGCGGCTAACAGATACGCAGTATTTT. It yields the protein CASSDPEERLTDTQYF. The complete variable domain, with remaining parts taken from reference TRBV5-1 and TRBJ2-3, reads KAGVTQTPRYLIKTRGQQVTLSCSPISGHRSVSWYQQTPGQGLQFLFEYFSETQRNKGNFPGRFSGRQFSNSRSEMNVSTLELGDSALYLCASSDPEERLTDTQYFGPGTRLTVL.

This clonotype was picked up a small number of times. The chain uses TRBV12-5 and TRBJ2-4; D is ambiguous. The CDR3 sequence is 14 residues long. Trimming took 1 base from V and 1 from J, leaving 5 bases between them. Germline loops: CDR1 LGHNT, CDR2 FRNRAP. CDR3 sequence: CASGLDLAKNIQYF. As DNA, the CDR3 is TGTGCTAGTGGTTTGGATCTTGCCAAAAACATTCAGTACTTC. The full variable domain, rest sourced from reference TRBV12-5 and TRBJ2-4, is DARVTQTPRHKVTEMGQEVTMRCQPILGHNTVFWYRQTMMQGLELLAYFRNRAPLDDSGMPKDRFSAEMPDATLATLKIQPSEPRDSAVYFCASGLDLAKNIQYFGAGTRLSVL.

This clonotype was detected ten times or more. The gene calls are TRBV2 and TRBJ1-6, with TRBD1 matching 8 bases. From germline, CDR1 is SNHLY and CDR2 FYNNEI. This CDR3 contains 18 residues. Losses at the gene ends were 4 bases for V and 7 bases for J; bases not matched to a gene: 15. The CDR3 protein is CASSATTPQGAQNSPLHF. The DNA for the CDR3 is TGTGCCAGCAGTGCCACTACCCCTCAGGGGGCGCAGAATTCACCCCTCCACTTT.

The rearrangement joins TRBV27 to TRBJ2-5; TRBD1 aligns across 9 bases. The J call may be wrong; the DNA end is better matched by TRBJ2-7. Germline V gene sequence: CDR1 MNHEY, CDR2 SMNVEV (reference sequence). This CDR3 has 14 amino acids. CDR3 residues: CASSRDRGIGEQYF. The CDR3 DNA is TGTGCCAGCAGTCGAGACAGGGGGATAGGCGAGCAGTACTTC.

The genes are TRBV27 and TRBJ2-1; D is ambiguous. The DNA end favors TRBJ2-7, so the J call may be wrong. This CDR3 is built from 16 residues. Germline lookup yields CDR1 MNHEY and CDR2 SMNVEV (reference sequence). Here the CDR3 reads CASRSGRTDPYNEQYF. The CDR3, as DNA: TGTGCCAGCCGTTCCGGGCGGACGGACCCCTACAATGAGCAGTACTTC.